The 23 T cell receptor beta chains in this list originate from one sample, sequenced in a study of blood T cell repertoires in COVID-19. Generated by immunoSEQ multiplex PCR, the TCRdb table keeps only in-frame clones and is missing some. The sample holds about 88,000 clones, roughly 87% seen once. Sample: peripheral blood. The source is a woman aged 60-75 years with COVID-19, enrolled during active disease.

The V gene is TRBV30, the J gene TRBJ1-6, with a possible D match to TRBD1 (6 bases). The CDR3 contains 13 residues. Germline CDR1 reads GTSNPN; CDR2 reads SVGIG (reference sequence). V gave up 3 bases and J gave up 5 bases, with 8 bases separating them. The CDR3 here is CAWRQGNNSPLHF. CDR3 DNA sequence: TGTGCCTGGAGACAGGGAAATAATTCACCCCTCCACTTT.

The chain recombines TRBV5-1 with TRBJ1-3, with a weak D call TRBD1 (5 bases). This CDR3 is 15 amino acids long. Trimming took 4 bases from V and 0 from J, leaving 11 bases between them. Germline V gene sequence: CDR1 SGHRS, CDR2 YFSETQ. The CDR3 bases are TGCGCCAGCAGCGACGGACATACCTCTGGAAACACCATATATTTT. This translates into CASSDGHTSGNTIYF.

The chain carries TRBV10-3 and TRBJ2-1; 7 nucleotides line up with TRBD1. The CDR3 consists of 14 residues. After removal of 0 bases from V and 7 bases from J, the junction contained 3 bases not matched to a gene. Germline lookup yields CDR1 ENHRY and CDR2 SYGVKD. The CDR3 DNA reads TGTGCCATCAGTGAGTCTGAACAGGGGAATGAGCAGTTCTTC. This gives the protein CAISESEQGNEQFF.

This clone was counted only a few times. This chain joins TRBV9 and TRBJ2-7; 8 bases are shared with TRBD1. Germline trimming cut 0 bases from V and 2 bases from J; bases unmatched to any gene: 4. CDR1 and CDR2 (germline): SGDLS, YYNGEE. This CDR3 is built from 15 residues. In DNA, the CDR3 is TGTGCCAGCAGCGTAGCCGGGACAGGAGCCTACGAGCAGTACTTC. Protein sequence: CASSVAGTGAYEQYF.

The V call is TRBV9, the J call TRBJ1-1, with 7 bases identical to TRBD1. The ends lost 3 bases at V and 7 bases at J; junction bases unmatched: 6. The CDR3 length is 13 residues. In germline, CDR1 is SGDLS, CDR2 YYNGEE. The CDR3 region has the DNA TGTGCCAGCAGCGCGGCGACAGGGCTTGAAGCTTTCTTT. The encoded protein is CASSAATGLEAFF.

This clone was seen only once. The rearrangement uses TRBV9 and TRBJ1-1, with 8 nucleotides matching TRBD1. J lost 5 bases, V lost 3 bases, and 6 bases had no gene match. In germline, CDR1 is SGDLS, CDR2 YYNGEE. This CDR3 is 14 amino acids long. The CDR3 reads CASSGQGRGTEAFF. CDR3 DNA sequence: TGTGCCAGCAGCGGACAGGGGCGGGGAACTGAAGCTTTCTTT.

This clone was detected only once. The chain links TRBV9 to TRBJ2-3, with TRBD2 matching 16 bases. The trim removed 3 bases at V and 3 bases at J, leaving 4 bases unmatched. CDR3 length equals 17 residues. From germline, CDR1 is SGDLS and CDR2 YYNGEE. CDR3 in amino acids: CASSGGTSGGVTDTQYF. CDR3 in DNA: TGTGCCAGCAGCGGAGGGACTAGCGGGGGGGTTACAGATACGCAGTATTTT. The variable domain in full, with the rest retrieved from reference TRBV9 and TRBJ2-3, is DSGVTQTPKHLITATGQRVTLRCSPRSGDLSVYWYQQSLDQGLQFLIQYYNGEERAKGNILERFSAQQFPDLHSELNLSSLELGDSALYFCASSGGTSGGVTDTQYFGPGTRLTVL.

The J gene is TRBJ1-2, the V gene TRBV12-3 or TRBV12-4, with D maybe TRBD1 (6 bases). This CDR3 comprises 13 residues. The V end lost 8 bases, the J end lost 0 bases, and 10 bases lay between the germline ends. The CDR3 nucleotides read TGTGCCAGCGGGGGACATCCTAACTATGGCTACACCTTC. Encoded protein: CASGGHPNYGYTF.

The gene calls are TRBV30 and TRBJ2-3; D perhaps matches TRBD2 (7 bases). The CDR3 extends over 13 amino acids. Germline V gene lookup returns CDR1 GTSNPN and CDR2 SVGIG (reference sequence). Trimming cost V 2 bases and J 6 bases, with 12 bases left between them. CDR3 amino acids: CAWSRGAGDTQYF. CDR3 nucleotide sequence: TGTGCCTGGAGTCGGGGGGCTGGGGATACGCAGTATTTT.

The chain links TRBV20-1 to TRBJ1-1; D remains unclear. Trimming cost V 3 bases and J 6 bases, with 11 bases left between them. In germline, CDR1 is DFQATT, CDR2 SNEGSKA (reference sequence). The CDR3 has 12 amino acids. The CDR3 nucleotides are TGCAGTGCTAGTAACTTTTATGCTGAAGCTTTCTTT. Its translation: CSASNFYAEAFF.

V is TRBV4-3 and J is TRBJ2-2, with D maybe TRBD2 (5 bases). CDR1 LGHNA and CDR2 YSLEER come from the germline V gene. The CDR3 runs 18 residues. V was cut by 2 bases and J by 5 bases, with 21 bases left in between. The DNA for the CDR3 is TGCGCCAGCAGCCAATCCCCCTCGGACTTTCGAAGGACCGGGGAGCTGTTTTTT. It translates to CASSQSPSDFRRTGELFF.

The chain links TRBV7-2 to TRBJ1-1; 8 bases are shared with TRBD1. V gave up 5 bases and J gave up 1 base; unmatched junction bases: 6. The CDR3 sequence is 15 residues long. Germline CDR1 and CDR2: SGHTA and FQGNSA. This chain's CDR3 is CASSLQDRANTEAFF. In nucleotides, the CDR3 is TGTGCCAGCAGCCTACAGGACAGGGCGAACACTGAAGCTTTCTTT. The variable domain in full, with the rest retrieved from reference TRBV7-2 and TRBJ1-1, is GAGVSQSPSNKVTEKGKDVELRCDPISGHTALYWYRQSLGQGLEFLIYFQGNSAPDKSGLPSDRFSAERTGGSVSTLTIQRTQQEDSAVYLCASSLQDRANTEAFFGQGTRLTVV.

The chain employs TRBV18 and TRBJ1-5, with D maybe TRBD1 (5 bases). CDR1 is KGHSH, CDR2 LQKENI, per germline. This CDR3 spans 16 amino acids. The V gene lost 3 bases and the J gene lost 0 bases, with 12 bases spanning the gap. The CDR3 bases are TGTGCCAGCTCACCGGCGGGACGGAATAGCAATCAGCCCCAGCATTTT. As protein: CASSPAGRNSNQPQHF.

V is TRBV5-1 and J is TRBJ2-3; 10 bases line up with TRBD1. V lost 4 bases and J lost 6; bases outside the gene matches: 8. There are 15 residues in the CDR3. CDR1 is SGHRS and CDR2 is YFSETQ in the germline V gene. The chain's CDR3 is CASSPRDRGRDTQYF. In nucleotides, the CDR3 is TGCGCCAGCAGCCCCCGGGACAGGGGAAGGGATACGCAGTATTTT.

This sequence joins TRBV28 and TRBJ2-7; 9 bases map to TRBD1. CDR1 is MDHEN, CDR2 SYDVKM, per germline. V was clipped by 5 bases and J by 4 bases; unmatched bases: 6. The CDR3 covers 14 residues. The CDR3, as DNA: TGTGCCAGCAGTATCCCACAGGGGGCTTACGAGCAGTACTTC. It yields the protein CASSIPQGAYEQYF.

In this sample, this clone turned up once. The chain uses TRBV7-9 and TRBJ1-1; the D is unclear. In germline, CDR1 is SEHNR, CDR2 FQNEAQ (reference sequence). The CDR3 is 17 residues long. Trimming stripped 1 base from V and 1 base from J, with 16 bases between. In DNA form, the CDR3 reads TGTGCCAGCAGCTTAGGAAGACTGGGTCGGGGGAACACTGAAGCTTTCTTT. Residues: CASSLGRLGRGNTEAFF.

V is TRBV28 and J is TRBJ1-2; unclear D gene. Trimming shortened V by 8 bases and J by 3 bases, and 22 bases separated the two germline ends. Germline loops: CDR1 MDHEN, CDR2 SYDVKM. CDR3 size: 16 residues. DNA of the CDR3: TGTGCCAGCCGAGCGTCCCTACCCCAAAAGTACTATGGCTACACCTTC. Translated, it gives CASRASLPQKYYGYTF.

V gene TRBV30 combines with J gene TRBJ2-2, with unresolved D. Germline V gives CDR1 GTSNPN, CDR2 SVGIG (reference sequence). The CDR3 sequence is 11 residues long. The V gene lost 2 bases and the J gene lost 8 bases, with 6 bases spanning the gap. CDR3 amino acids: CAWSRRGELFF. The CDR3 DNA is TGTGCCTGGAGTAGGCGGGGGGAGCTGTTTTTT.

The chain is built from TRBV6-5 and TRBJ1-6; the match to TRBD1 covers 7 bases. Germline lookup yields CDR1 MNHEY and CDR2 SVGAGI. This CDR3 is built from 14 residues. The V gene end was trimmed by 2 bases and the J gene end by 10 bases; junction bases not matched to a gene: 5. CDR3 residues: CASSYKGARSPLHF. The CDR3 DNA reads TGTGCCAGCAGTTACAAGGGGGCCAGGTCACCCCTCCACTTT.

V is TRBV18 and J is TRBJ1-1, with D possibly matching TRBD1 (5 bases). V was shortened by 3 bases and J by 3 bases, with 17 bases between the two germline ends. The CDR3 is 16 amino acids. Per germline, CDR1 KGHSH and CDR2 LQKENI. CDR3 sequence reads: CASSPVAGFKDTEAFF. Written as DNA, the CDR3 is TGTGCCAGCTCACCTGTTGCAGGGTTTAAGGACACTGAAGCTTTCTTT.

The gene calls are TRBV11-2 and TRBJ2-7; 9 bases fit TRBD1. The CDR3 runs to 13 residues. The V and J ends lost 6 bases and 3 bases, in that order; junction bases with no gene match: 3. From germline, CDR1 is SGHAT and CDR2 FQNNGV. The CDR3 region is CASRRTGVYEQYF. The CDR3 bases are TGTGCCAGCAGAAGGACAGGGGTCTACGAGCAGTACTTC.

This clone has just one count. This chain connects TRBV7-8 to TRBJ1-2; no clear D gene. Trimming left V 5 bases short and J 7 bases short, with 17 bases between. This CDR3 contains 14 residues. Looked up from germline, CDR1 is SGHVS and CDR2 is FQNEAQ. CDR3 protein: CASSPVGGSRGYTF. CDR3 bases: TGTGCCAGCAGCCCAGTCGGCGGGTCTCGTGGCTACACCTTC.

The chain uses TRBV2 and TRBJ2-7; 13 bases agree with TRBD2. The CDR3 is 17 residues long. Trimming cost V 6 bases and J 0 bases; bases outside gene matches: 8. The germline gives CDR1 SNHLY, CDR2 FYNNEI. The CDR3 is CASSLTSGGSSSYEQYF. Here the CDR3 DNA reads TGTGCCAGCAGCTTGACTAGCGGGGGGTCCAGCTCCTACGAGCAGTACTTC.